Listed here are 25 T cell receptor beta chains from one sample, sequenced in a study of T cells in Graves' hyperthyroidism and ophthalmopathy (dated by TCRdb to about 2019). The receptor library was made with multiplex PCR. Instrument on record: Illumina HiSeq 2000. Amplification of TCR beta CDR3 regions was carried out from RNA transcripts. For the first round of RT-PCR on the TCR CDR3, the HTBI primer set was used together with the Qiagen OneStep RT-PCR kit. TCRdb applied fastp at Q25 and MiXCR to the public reads, then kept only in-frame beta chains. Rows are combined by CDR3 protein, so each entry shows the most common genes and DNA. The sample contains 200,000 to 300,000 distinct CDR3 sequences, approximately 23% of them found a single time. Together, the top ten hold about 40% of the sample. Sequencing was done on a sample of blood. These receptors were taken from a woman between 40 and 55 years old with Graves' ophthalmopathy.

This clonotype was detected ten times or more. V is TRBV18 and J is TRBJ1-1; 7 nucleotides agree with TRBD1. Germline CDR1 KGHSH, CDR2 LQKENI. The CDR3 length is 17 residues. V was clipped by 2 bases and J by 1 base; unmatched bases: 10. CDR3 DNA sequence: TGTGCCAGCTCACCAAACCTCCAATGGACAGGGAACACTGAAGCTTTCTTT. It is translated as CASSPNLQWTGNTEAFF.

This clonotype was seen at least ten times. A read error may produce the germline difference seen at one junction end. The rearrangement joins TRBV7-4 to TRBJ2-7; D might be TRBD2 (6 bases). Germline V CDR1 and CDR2: SGHVT, SQSDAQ. This CDR3 contains 13 residues. CDR3 sequence reads: CTYHGRRAHEQYF. For the CDR3, the DNA is TGCACCTATCATGGCAGGAGGGCCCACGAGCAGTACTTC.

This clonotype came up many times. In DNA, the CDR3 is TGTGCCAGCAGCCAACCGACAGGGGTCGGGCACACTGAAGCTTTCTTT. This codes for CASSQPTGVGHTEAFF. This chain links TRBV4-2 with TRBJ1-1, with 8 bases identical to TRBD1. This CDR3 contains 16 residues. The germline V gene encodes CDR1 LGHNA and CDR2 YNFKEQ. V trimming: 2 bases; J trimming: 3 bases; junction bases outside the gene matches: 8.

J is TRBJ1-1 and V is TRBV30, with D perhaps matching TRBD1 (5 bases). Between the trimmed V and J ends, which lost 2 bases and 4 bases, there was a span of 8 bases. There are 12 residues in the CDR3. The V gene's germline CDR1 is GTSNPN and CDR2 SVGIG (reference sequence). The CDR3 region has the DNA TGTGCCTGGAGTCGGGGGAGCACTGAAGCTTTCTTT. Translation: CAWSRGSTEAFF.

This clonotype showed up many times. The gene calls are TRBV28 and TRBJ1-2; D gene unclear. V lost 4 bases and J lost 3, with 3 bases in between. Germline CDR1 MDHEN, CDR2 SYDVKM. The CDR3 is 11 residues long. The CDR3 bases are TGTGCCAGCAGTTCATACTATGGCTACACCTTC. Protein: CASSSYYGYTF.

This clonotype came up many times. The chain combines TRBV28 with TRBJ1-3; unclear D gene. V was shortened by 6 bases and J by 4 bases, with 19 bases between the two germline ends. This CDR3 has 16 amino acids. Germline V gene sequence: CDR1 MDHEN, CDR2 SYDVKM. CDR3 DNA sequence: TGTGCCAGCAGGACCCCCAGCTCCTCCCAAGGAAACACCATATATTTT. Residues: CASRTPSSSQGNTIYF.

This clonotype showed up just a few times. This rearrangement joins TRBV6-2 or TRBV6-3 to TRBJ1-6; D not certain. CDR3 length equals 14 residues. V lost 8 bases and J lost 7, with 15 bases in between. Germline loops: CDR1 MNHEY, CDR2 SVGEGT. CDR3 coding DNA: TGTGCCAGCGCGATTGGCTCCGAGAATTCACCCCTCCACTTT. Translated, it gives CASAIGSENSPLHF.

The chain has TRBV7-1 and TRBJ2-6, with TRBD2 as a possible D gene (6 bases). TRBV7-1 counts as an open reading frame of uncertain function. CDR3 length: 20 residues. Trimming removed 3 bases from V and 0 bases from J, with 21 bases in between. The CDR3 loop is CASSSWSGRRGPSGANVLTF. The CDR3 DNA reads as TGTGCCAGCAGCTCCTGGTCGGGGCGGCGGGGTCCCTCTGGGGCCAACGTCCTGACTTTC.

This clonotype was counted at least ten times. The chain recombines TRBV5-1 with TRBJ2-7; D gene uncertain. Trimming took 0 bases from V and 4 from J, leaving 11 bases between them. The CDR3 extends over 14 amino acids. The V gene's germline CDR1 is SGHRS and CDR2 YFSETQ. In nucleotides, the CDR3 is TGCGCCAGCAGCTTGGATTCGGGCCAGTACGAGCAGTACTTC. It yields the protein CASSLDSGQYEQYF. The complete variable domain, with remaining parts taken from reference TRBV5-1 and TRBJ2-7, reads KAGVTQTPRYLIKTRGQQVTLSCSPISGHRSVSWYQQTPGQGLQFLFEYFSETQRNKGNFPGRFSGRQFSNSRSEMNVSTLELGDSALYLCASSLDSGQYEQYFGPGTRLTVT.

This clonotype came up many times. The V gene is TRBV12-3 or TRBV12-4, the J gene TRBJ2-7, with 10 bases matching TRBD1. The CDR3 length is 15 residues. Losses at the gene ends were 5 bases for V and 3 bases for J; bases not matched to a gene: 7. The CDR3 DNA is TGTGCCAGCAGTGATCCAGGGACAGGGGACTACGAGCAGTACTTC. It yields the protein CASSDPGTGDYEQYF.

The V and J genes are TRBV7-6 and TRBJ2-7; a weak D match, TRBD2 (6 bases). Between the trimmed V and J ends, which lost 5 bases and 7 bases, there was a span of 18 bases. The CDR3 runs to 14 residues. Germline V gene data show CDR1 as SGHVS and CDR2 as FNYEAQ. The CDR3: CASSPPGELSEQYF. In nucleotides, the CDR3 is TGTGCCAGCAGCCCCCCGGGGGAATTGAGTGAGCAGTACTTC.

In its sample, this clonotype was seen many times. This chain connects TRBV24-1 to TRBJ2-7; 11 nucleotides agree with TRBD1. CDR3 length: 11 residues. The V segment lost 11 bases and the J segment 4 bases; nucleotides outside the gene matches: 0. CDR1 KGHDR and CDR2 SFDVKD come from the germline V gene. CDR3 sequence (DNA): TGTGCCAGGGACAGGGGGTACGAGCAGTACTTC. Translated, it gives CARDRGYEQYF.

This clonotype was counted at least ten times. The chain employs TRBV30 and TRBJ2-7, with 7 nucleotides matching TRBD2. CDR1 is GTSNPN and CDR2 is SVGIG in the germline V gene (reference sequence). V lost 5 bases, J lost 2 bases, and 9 bases stayed unmatched. The CDR3 has 14 residues. In DNA, the CDR3 is TGTGCCTGGGCGCCGGGAGGCATCCCCTACGAGCAGTACTTC. This codes for CAWAPGGIPYEQYF.

The chain employs TRBV29-1 and TRBJ1-2; TRBD1 is a possible D gene (6 bases). Germline-derived CDR1 and CDR2 are SQVTM and ANQGSEA. The V and J ends lost 4 bases and 6 bases respectively, with 15 bases between them. The CDR3 has 13 amino acids. The CDR3 sequence: CSVGGGSGDGYTF. The CDR3 bases are TGCAGCGTTGGAGGGGGGAGCGGTGATGGCTACACCTTC.

This clonotype was observed many times. V is TRBV24-1 and J is TRBJ1-1, with 8 bases lining up with TRBD1. V shed 2 bases, J shed 7 bases, and the junction held 11 bases outside the gene matches. Germline values: CDR1 KGHDR, CDR2 SFDVKD. The CDR3 has 16 amino acids. The CDR3 spells CATSDSRGTGVDEAFF. As DNA, the CDR3 is TGTGCCACCAGTGATTCCCGGGGGACAGGTGTAGATGAAGCTTTCTTT.

V is TRBV3-1 and J is TRBJ2-7; D remains unclear. Deletions cut 0 bases from V and 2 bases from J, with 11 bases between. The CDR3 is 15 amino acids. Germline V gene lookup returns CDR1 LGHDT and CDR2 YNNKEL (reference sequence). The CDR3 DNA is TGTGCCAGCAGCCAAGATACTGCCAGGCCCTACGAGCAGTACTTC. This sequence encodes CASSQDTARPYEQYF.

This clonotype was recorded many times. J is TRBJ2-5 and V is TRBV15, with 8 nucleotides matching TRBD1. The CDR3 totals 15 residues. Germline CDR1 LNHNV, CDR2 YYDKDF (reference sequence). J was trimmed by 1 base and V by 5 bases; bases with no gene match: 6. The CDR3 DNA reads as TGTGCCACCAGCGTAGGACAGGGCCTCCAAGAGACCCAGTACTTC. It specifies CATSVGQGLQETQYF.

The V call is TRBV6-1, the J call TRBJ1-2, with a possible D match to TRBD1 (5 bases). The V end lost 5 bases, the J end lost 9 bases, and 16 bases lay between the germline ends. Germline values: CDR1 MNHNS, CDR2 SASEGT. This CDR3 has 13 amino acids. The CDR3 bases are TGTGCCAGCAGTCCCGGGACCCCGTTACGCTACACCTTC. Its translation is CASSPGTPLRYTF.

The chain couples TRBV24-1 to TRBJ1-1; D is perhaps TRBD1 (6 bases). Trimming stripped 4 bases from V and 5 bases from J, with 10 bases between. The CDR3 is 13 amino acids. Germline V lookup: CDR1 KGHDR, CDR2 SFDVKD. CDR3 nucleotide sequence: TGTGCCACCAGTGACGCAGGGGTAACTGAAGCTTTCTTT. It encodes CATSDAGVTEAFF.

Ten or more counts support this clonotype. The J gene is TRBJ2-7, the V gene TRBV20-1; D gene ambiguous. Germline values: CDR1 DFQATT, CDR2 SNEGSKA (reference sequence). With 5 bases removed from V and 8 bases from J, the gap between germline ends came to 25 bases. CDR3 length: 15 amino acids. Here the CDR3 reads CSAEAAGVGDGKQYF. The CDR3, as DNA: TGCAGTGCTGAGGCCGCTGGCGTCGGTGATGGGAAGCAGTACTTC.

This clonotype was observed many times. This chain links TRBV7-9 with TRBJ1-2; tentative D call: TRBD1 (5 bases). V shed 5 bases and J shed 2 bases, with 15 bases lying between them. The CDR3 is 15 amino acids. CDR1 and CDR2 from the germline V gene are SEHNR and FQNEAQ (reference sequence). The CDR3 here is CASSPEGAGNYGYTF. DNA for the CDR3: TGTGCCAGCAGCCCAGAAGGGGCAGGGAACTATGGCTACACCTTC.

This clonotype was picked up many times. The rearrangement uses TRBV12-3 or TRBV12-4 and TRBJ2-5; possibly TRBD1 or TRBD2 for D (5 bases each). The CDR3 is 13 amino acids. Deletions cut 5 bases from V and 9 bases from J, with 16 bases between. CDR3 in DNA: TGTGCCAGCAGTCCAGGACCCCGAGGGGCCCAGTACTTC. Amino acids: CASSPGPRGAQYF.

In this sample, this clonotype turned up many times. The chain combines TRBV29-1 with TRBJ1-2, with 8 positions matching TRBD1. V shed 5 bases, J shed 4 bases, and the junction held 12 bases outside the gene matches. This CDR3 has 15 amino acids. Looked up from germline, CDR1 is SQVTM and CDR2 is ANQGSEA. CDR3 loop: CSVPLMGGQAYGYTF. The CDR3 DNA follows: TGCAGCGTTCCCCTGATGGGGGGACAGGCCTATGGCTACACCTTC.

This clonotype was detected a few times. CDR3 nucleotide sequence: TGCGCCAGCAGCTTCGACAGGAGGGATTCACCCCTCCACTTT. This codes for CASSFDRRDSPLHF. The chain joins TRBV5-1 to TRBJ1-6; a weak D match, TRBD1 (6 bases). The V end lost 2 bases, the J end lost 8 bases, and 11 bases lay between the germline ends. The CDR3 length is 14 residues. Germline V CDR1 and CDR2: SGHRS, YFSETQ.

The rearrangement uses TRBV24-1 and TRBJ2-5; D is perhaps TRBD1 (6 bases). The CDR3 has 17 amino acids. Trimming pared 3 bases from V and 4 bases from J, leaving 20 bases between. CDR1 is KGHDR and CDR2 is SFDVKD in the germline V gene. The CDR3 reads CATSDKTGSARRETQYF. The CDR3 region has the DNA TGTGCCACCAGTGATAAAACAGGGTCGGCGCGGCGAGAGACCCAGTACTTC.